This passage covers 28 T cell receptor beta chains from one sample sequenced in a study of blood T cell repertoires in COVID-19. The method was immunoSEQ multiplex PCR; TCRdb's version includes in-frame clones alone and lacks a portion of them. The sample contains hundreds of thousands of clones, 85% to 90% of which appear only once. Input material: PBMCs or T cells enriched from blood (not recorded which). The receptors here all came from a woman in her thirties with acute COVID-19.

This rearrangement joins TRBV3-1 (or the pseudogene TRBV3-2) to TRBJ2-5, with D perhaps TRBD1 (5 bases). V shed 7 bases and J shed 3 bases, with 6 bases lying between them. Germline CDR1 and CDR2: LGHDT and YNNKEL (reference sequence). The CDR3 is 11 amino acids. The chain's CDR3 is CASKGEETQYF. The CDR3 region has the DNA TGTGCCAGCAAAGGGGAAGAGACCCAGTACTTC.

This clone is a singleton in its sample. The chain links TRBV30 to TRBJ2-7; D is ambiguous. V was shortened by 0 bases and J by 1 base, with 13 bases between the two germline ends. There are 15 residues in the CDR3. CDR1 and CDR2 from the germline V gene are GTSNPN and SVGIG (reference sequence). In DNA form, the CDR3 reads TGTGCCTGGAGTGTACACCGAGACGGGTCCTACGAGCAGTACTTC. This codes for CAWSVHRDGSYEQYF.

Written as DNA, the CDR3 is TGTGCCAGCAGTGAATACCTAGCTAGGGACATTCAGTACTTC. Encoded protein: CASSEYLARDIQYF. The chain links TRBV25-1 to TRBJ2-4; tentatively, D is TRBD2 (5 bases). CDR1 and CDR2 from the germline V gene are MGHDK and SYGVNS. The CDR3 is made up of 14 amino acids. V was shortened by 0 bases and J by 8 bases, with 11 bases between the two germline ends.

The chain recombines TRBV18 with TRBJ2-5; maybe TRBD2 (5 bases). The CDR3 is made up of 13 amino acids. Per germline, CDR1 KGHSH and CDR2 LQKENI. Deletions cut 7 bases from V and 4 bases from J, with 13 bases between. The CDR3 region has the DNA TGTGCCAGCTTCCTCCGGGCGGGAGAGACCCAGTACTTC. Its translation: CASFLRAGETQYF. Looking up the rest from reference TRBV18 and TRBJ2-5 gives the full variable domain: NAGVMQNPRHLVRRRGQEARLRCSPMKGHSHVYWYRQLPEEGLKFMVYLQKENIIDESGMPKERFSAEFPKEGPSILRIQQVVRGDSAAYFCASFLRAGETQYFGPGTRLLVL.

This rearrangement joins TRBV9 to TRBJ2-1; the D gene is possibly TRBD1 (6 bases). V was shortened by 2 bases and J by 0 bases, with 12 bases between the two germline ends. The CDR3 consists of 16 residues. CDR1 SGDLS and CDR2 YYNGEE come from the germline V gene. CDR3 sequence reads: CASSVSGQLSYNEQFF. The CDR3 nucleotides are TGTGCCAGCAGCGTGTCCGGACAGCTCTCCTACAATGAGCAGTTCTTC.

The chain employs TRBV28 and TRBJ1-2, with 10 bases that match TRBD1. The CDR3 extends over 15 amino acids. With 6 bases clipped from V and 4 bases from J, the junction kept 8 bases outside the gene matches. From germline, CDR1 is MDHEN and CDR2 SYDVKM. This CDR3 is CASSFDRGQVYGYTF. For the CDR3, the DNA is TGTGCCAGCAGCTTCGACAGGGGGCAAGTCTATGGCTACACCTTC.

This sequence joins TRBV7-8 and TRBJ2-1, with D possibly TRBD2 on 5 matching bases. The CDR3 spans 14 residues. CDR1 and CDR2 from the germline V gene are SGHVS and FQNEAQ. Trimming stripped 5 bases from V and 0 bases from J, with 8 bases between. The CDR3 nucleotides read TGTGCCAGCAGCGTGGGGAGCTCCTACAATGAGCAGTTCTTC. It translates to CASSVGSSYNEQFF.

This clone was recorded only once. J is TRBJ2-3 and V is TRBV2; possible D gene TRBD2, 7 bases. This CDR3 region has 14 residues. From germline, CDR1 is SNHLY and CDR2 FYNNEI. Trimming pared 3 bases from V and 4 bases from J, leaving 11 bases between. The CDR3 here is CASSERGRADTQYF. In nucleotides, the CDR3 is TGTGCCAGCAGTGAGAGGGGGAGGGCAGATACGCAGTATTTT.

The genes are TRBV25-1 and TRBJ1-1; possible D gene TRBD1, 6 bases. Germline assignment: CDR1 MGHDK and CDR2 SYGVNS. V lost 5 bases and J 4 bases, leaving 14 bases between the germline ends. The CDR3 sequence is 14 residues long. CDR3 in DNA: TGTGCCAGCAGTAACAGGGATCTCGGCACTGAAGCTTTCTTT. This translates into CASSNRDLGTEAFF.

This clone showed up just a few times. The chain's CDR3 is CASSSTGAEKLFF. The CDR3 DNA reads as TGTGCCAGCAGCTCGACAGGGGCGGAAAAACTGTTTTTT. The gene calls are TRBV5-6 and TRBJ1-4; the match to TRBD1 covers 8 bases. V dropped 3 bases and J dropped 8; count of bases not matched to a gene: 3. The CDR3 loop spans 13 amino acids. From germline, CDR1 is SGHDT and CDR2 YYEEEE. Combining the CDR3 with reference TRBV5-6 and TRBJ1-4 gives the whole variable domain DAGVTQSPTHLIKTRGQQVTLRCSPKSGHDTVSWYQQALGQGPQFIFQYYEEEERQRGNFPDRFSGHQFPNYSSELNVNALLLGDSALYLCASSSTGAEKLFFGSGTQLSVL.

This clone occurred once. This chain links TRBV7-8 with TRBJ1-2; 9 bases are shared with TRBD1. CDR1 and CDR2 from the germline V gene are SGHVS and FQNEAQ. The CDR3 covers 14 residues. Germline trimming cut 0 bases from V and 10 bases from J; bases unmatched to any gene: 6. The CDR3 coding sequence is TGTGCCAGCAGCTTAGCCGGGACAGGGAAGCACTACACCTTC. Translation: CASSLAGTGKHYTF.

V usage is TRBV30 and J usage is TRBJ2-5; 9 nucleotides match TRBD2. V lost 6 bases and J lost 4; bases outside the gene matches: 12. CDR3 length equals 15 residues. CDR1 and CDR2 from the germline V gene are GTSNPN and SVGIG (reference sequence). CDR3 sequence: CACTSGAGGPETQYF. CDR3 sequence (DNA): TGTGCCTGCACAAGCGGGGCGGGGGGGCCAGAGACCCAGTACTTC. The full variable domain, in which reference TRBV30 and TRBJ2-5 provide the parts outside the CDR3, is SQTIHQWPATLVQPVGSPLSLECTVEGTSNPNLYWYRQAAGRGLQLLFYSVGIGQISSEVPQNLSASRPQDRQFILSSKKLLLSDSGFYLCACTSGAGGPETQYFGPGTRLLVL.

CDR3 residues: CASSDKQGLGFTEAFF. Written as DNA, the CDR3 is TGTGCCAGCAGTGATAAGCAGGGGCTTGGTTTTACTGAAGCTTTCTTT. This rearrangement joins TRBV2 to TRBJ1-1, with D possibly matching TRBD1 (6 bases). The length of the CDR3 is 16 residues. Per germline, CDR1 SNHLY and CDR2 FYNNEI. Trimming stripped 3 bases from V and 5 bases from J, with 19 bases between.

The chain carries TRBV29-1 and TRBJ2-1, with D unresolved. V shed 3 bases and J shed 4 bases, with 13 bases lying between them. Germline V lookup: CDR1 SQVTM, CDR2 ANQGSEA. The CDR3 has 14 residues. The chain's CDR3 is CSVDFVGSYNEQFF. The CDR3 bases are TGCAGCGTTGATTTCGTGGGCAGTTACAATGAGCAGTTCTTC.

The chain carries TRBV28 and TRBJ2-7, with D unclear. The CDR3 runs to 15 residues. V was pared by 5 bases and J by 7 bases, with 21 bases between. Germline lookup yields CDR1 MDHEN and CDR2 SYDVKM. The CDR3 reads CASSGVGYTHDEQYF. Here the CDR3 DNA reads TGTGCCAGCAGTGGCGTGGGCTACACCCACGATGAGCAGTACTTC.

The chain has TRBV6-5 and TRBJ2-5; tentative D call: TRBD1 (6 bases). The CDR3 consists of 16 residues. Trimming removed 0 bases at V and 2 bases at J, with 13 bases between. From germline, CDR1 is MNHEY and CDR2 SVGAGI. The chain's CDR3 is CASSYSVGRGQETQYF. The DNA for the CDR3 is TGTGCCAGCAGTTACTCCGTCGGCAGGGGACAAGAGACCCAGTACTTC.

This clone was detected only a few times. The CDR3 protein is CASSPPGQGDEKLFF. The CDR3 nucleotides are TGTGCCAGCAGTCCTCCGGGACAGGGGGATGAAAAACTGTTTTTT. The V and J genes are TRBV28 and TRBJ1-4; 11 nucleotides line up with TRBD1. The CDR3 has 15 amino acids. Germline V gene lookup returns CDR1 MDHEN and CDR2 SYDVKM. After removal of 5 bases from V and 6 bases from J, the junction contained 5 bases not matched to a gene.

V usage is TRBV29-1 and J usage is TRBJ1-2; 9 nucleotides agree with TRBD1. CDR3 size: 13 residues. The junction had 5 bases not matched to a gene; V was cut back by 4 bases and J by 5 bases. The germline V gene encodes CDR1 SQVTM and CDR2 ANQGSEA. CDR3 in DNA: TGCAGCGTTGGGACAGGGGACGCTTATGGCTACACCTTC. As protein: CSVGTGDAYGYTF.

This chain uses TRBV5-1 with TRBJ2-2; possible D gene TRBD1, 6 bases. Trimming shortened V by 3 bases and J by 8 bases, and 17 bases separated the two germline ends. Germline assignment: CDR1 SGHRS and CDR2 YFSETQ. The CDR3 runs 15 residues. The CDR3 sequence: CASSSPGTPTGELFF. CDR3 in DNA: TGCGCCAGCAGCTCACCCGGGACACCCACAGGGGAGCTGTTTTTT.

The chain has TRBV6-5 and TRBJ2-7, with a weak D call TRBD2 (6 bases). The CDR3 extends over 15 amino acids. Trimming removed 5 bases from V and 2 bases from J, with 16 bases in between. Germline V gene sequence: CDR1 MNHEY, CDR2 SVGAGI. The CDR3 coding sequence is TGTGCCAGCAGTCTAGCCGGGGGTACTACCTACGAGCAGTACTTC. Encoded protein: CASSLAGGTTYEQYF.

The genes are TRBV4-3 and TRBJ1-4, with D perhaps matching TRBD1 (6 bases). Germline V gene lookup returns CDR1 LGHNA and CDR2 YSLEER. Trimming removed 2 bases at V and 6 bases at J, with 16 bases between. The CDR3 totals 16 residues. The CDR3 region is CASSQNEGRGHEKLFF. In DNA, the CDR3 is TGCGCCAGCAGCCAAAATGAGGGCAGGGGTCATGAAAAACTGTTTTTT.

This chain uses TRBV18 with TRBJ1-1; TRBD1 might be the D (5 bases). The CDR3 covers 13 residues. The germline V gene has CDR1 KGHSH and CDR2 LQKENI. Deletions cut 2 bases from V and 12 bases from J, with 16 bases between. CDR3: CASSPGEGVGSFF. CDR3 nucleotides: TGTGCCAGCTCACCAGGCGAAGGGGTAGGATCTTTCTTT.

The chain employs TRBV19 and TRBJ2-3; 15 bases match TRBD2. With V trimmed by 6 bases and J by 1 base, 5 bases remained unmatched. This CDR3 spans 17 amino acids. Germline V CDR1 and CDR2: LNHDA, SQIVND (reference sequence). This chain's CDR3 is CASSARTSGGGTDTQYF. In DNA form, the CDR3 reads TGTGCCAGTAGCGCGCGGACTAGCGGGGGGGGCACAGATACGCAGTATTTT.

The V call is TRBV19, the J call TRBJ2-7; 7 nucleotides align to TRBD1. V lost 8 bases to trimming and J lost 0 bases; unmatched junction nucleotides: 7. Germline lookup yields CDR1 LNHDA and CDR2 SQIVND (reference sequence). The CDR3 runs 14 residues. The CDR3 here is CASSGQASSYEQYF. CDR3 DNA sequence: TGTGCCAGTTCCGGACAGGCCAGCTCCTACGAGCAGTACTTC.

V and J are TRBV4-2 and TRBJ1-5; D is undetermined. Germline V gene data show CDR1 as LGHNA and CDR2 as YNFKEQ. The V and J ends lost 6 bases and 1 base respectively, with 7 bases between them. The CDR3 loop spans 13 amino acids. CDR3 in amino acids: CASSPQSNQPQHF. CDR3 nucleotide sequence: TGTGCCAGCAGTCCCCAGAGCAATCAGCCCCAGCATTTT.

The J gene is TRBJ2-3, the V gene TRBV6-2 or TRBV6-3; the D gene is possibly TRBD2 (6 bases). CDR3 length: 16 amino acids. Trimming cost V 4 bases and J 1 base, with 15 bases left between them. From germline, CDR1 is MNHEY and CDR2 SVGEGT. Here the CDR3 reads CASSFLRGTRTDTQYF. DNA for the CDR3: TGTGCCAGCAGTTTCCTACGGGGGACCCGCACAGATACGCAGTATTTT.

This clone was detected only once. This rearrangement joins TRBV5-1 to TRBJ1-5, with D possibly TRBD1 on 5 matching bases. This CDR3 region has 15 residues. V lost 3 bases and J lost 4, with 14 bases in between. CDR1 and CDR2 from the germline V gene are SGHRS and YFSETQ. CDR3: CASSSSGGGNQPQHF. For the CDR3, the DNA is TGCGCCAGCAGCTCCTCGGGGGGAGGTAATCAGCCCCAGCATTTT.

This sequence joins TRBV21-1 and TRBJ1-2; TRBD1 is taken as the D call from the table, unchecked against the DNA. TRBV21-1 is a pseudogene. The CDR3 totals 15 residues. As DNA, the CDR3 is TGTGCCCGCACGCCCCCTCGGGACAGGGGTTTCGGCTACACCTTC. Translation gives CARTPPRDRGFGYTF.